This T cell receptor beta chain was obtained from a study of cytomegalovirus exposure and HLA in healthy donors. Amplification used 60 Vbeta primers and 13 Jbeta primers. The repertoire was sequenced with immunoSEQ multiplex PCR; TCRdb's copy has only in-frame clones and lacks some. The sample features some 130,000 clones, with around 1.6% in its top ten. Germline CDR1 is LGHNA and CDR2 is YSLEER. The CDR3 has 15 residues. The trim removed 8 bases at V and 8 bases at J, leaving 15 bases unmatched. This chain links TRBV4-3 with TRBJ1-2, with TRBD1 matching 9 bases. The TCR originated in a man younger than 35 in good health and CMV-seronegative. Sequencing input: PBMCs. The CDR3 bases are TGCGCCAGCGGAGGACAGGGGCCAGCCCTGGGAGGCTACACCTTC. Protein: CASGGQGPALGGYTF.